This T cell receptor beta chain originates from a study of cytomegalovirus exposure and HLA in healthy donors (dated 2017 in TCRdb). Broadly, across the study: According to an earlier analysis of a few hundred of the donors, about 179 million T cells yielded some 110 million unique TCR beta sequences and around 280 Gb of sequence data. To study patterns of TCR occurrence, a later analysis re-analyzed previously published TCR beta repertoires from 700 or so donors and added high-resolution HLA genotyping. The study aimed to test whether cataloging public T cell receptors could reveal signatures of past pathogen exposure. An earlier analysis of several hundred of the donors applied high-throughput TCR beta sequencing to assess whether each TCR beta V gene segment acted as functional or pseudogenic. Alongside the repertoire data, information on donor age, sex, ethnicity and CMV serostatus was compiled. Typing coverage differed by locus: A, B, C, DRB1 and DQB1 were typed in roughly 629-640 donors, DQA1 in roughly 510, DPA1 in roughly 590, and DPB1 in 472. Every repertoire in the discovery cohort had been generated on one and the same sequencing platform. To predict cytomegalovirus infection status, the study combined high-throughput TCR immunosequencing, statistical association of individual TCRs with disease status, and machine learning. On average, roughly 250,000 unique TCR beta nucleotide sequences were sequenced per donor among some 420 genotyped donors of the cohort, with roughly 19% of those sequences being non-productive. The later analysis used no new phenotypic data to find candidate immune exposures, relying instead on TCR beta sequences and their occurrence across donors. Approximately 300 gigabases of sequencing data and roughly 81 million unique TCR sequences made up an early release that covered approximately 650 HLA-typed donors. The study profiled the T cell repertoires of about 720 subjects by immunosequencing and related them to cytomegalovirus serostatus. Roughly 5 DR-DQ haplotypes were handled as single units for association and clustering, since linkage in the cohort was strong. The genetic ancestry cluster associated with self-reported Caucasian donors included 65% to 90% of the roughly 400 genotyped donors. A later genetic analysis took genome-wide SNP genotypes for about three fifths of the roughly 670 donors and used that subset as a discovery cohort. In addition to the first cohort of 500 to 850 subjects, a separate validation cohort of 120 different subjects was used. Both class I and class II loci were covered by HLA typing, at four-digit resolution. Here is what the overall study found, with its caveats: V-gene and J-gene trimming of TCR beta chains was associated with a missense DCLRE1C variant in a later genetic analysis, and the association was replicated in an independent cohort. According to a later analysis, parvovirus B19, influenza, CMV and Epstein-Barr virus appeared linked to several top co-occurrence clusters. A later analysis found that TCR association rates varied across HLA loci, with DRB1 alleles showing the most associated TCRs and HLA-C alleles the fewest. Presence/absence analyses assumed roughly uniform sequencing depth across donors, an assumption that may not hold. Compared with the roughly 700-donor mean, donors in an Asian-associated ancestry cluster had fewer N-insertions in productive TCRs, according to a later genetic analysis. Across donors, most TCR sequences were observed very rarely, whereas some public TCRs were present in many individuals. Cytomegalovirus status was reported to be diagnosed by the classifier with high specificity and sensitivity in both the original and validation cohorts. Because some donors lacked HLA typing at each locus, the association tests relied only on the typed subset. A further reported finding was that TCR beta sequences accurately predicted the HLA-A and HLA-B alleles for most subjects in the first cohort. For the cohort, immune exposure information was limited to CMV serostatus. A cluster of highly shared sequence variants was judged likely to represent a technical artifact of the sequencing pipeline. Assigning TCR associations to individual alleles was difficult when HLA alleles, especially DR and DQ, strongly co-occurred. In a later analysis, some 18,000 TCR beta sequences were associated with specific HLA alleles at a false discovery rate of 0.05. The authors suggested that the approach could potentially be generalized to other disease states and immunological phenotypes. Most CMV-associated TCR beta chains appeared to be HLA-restricted in a later analysis, and the HLA associations seemed to be driven largely by CMV exposure. Only TCR beta chains were sequenced in this cohort, and the absence of alpha or paired-chain data limited detectable features. The study gave a list of under 200 TCR beta chains associated with cytomegalovirus. In a later analysis, HLA-associated TCR beta chains were found to be more clonally expanded and to have lower generation probabilities than equally common non-associated chains. In an earlier analysis of a few hundred of the donors, most TCR beta V segments were observed in productive rearrangements about 87% or about 30% of the time, broadly matching IMGT annotations. Three of the identified cytomegalovirus-associated TCR beta chains were confirmed in vitro to be specific for cytomegalovirus antigens. The earlier analysis of approximately 540 of the donors excluded some 15 rarely observed V segments, including chromosome 9 orphons, because counts were too low. The 87-base-pair reads could not distinguish some IMGT-functional V segments, including TRBV6-2 and TRBV6-3, so those segments were excluded. Linkage disequilibrium might explain the correlated functional status among segregating V segments, but an unknown experimental factor could not be ruled out.

Of note for this clone: The target of this receptor is not known. No much larger clone is present one base from it, and per-base qualities are unavailable.

The cohort consisted of some 730 healthy bone marrow donors. At the time of sampling, every cohort member was nominally healthy, though immune exposures that went unrecorded were likely present. The donor was CMV seropositive and belonged to the group of 250 to 300 seropositive cohort members. A peripheral blood sample was provided by each donor, and peripheral blood mononuclear cells were used for TCR beta sequencing. The Qiagen DNeasy Blood Extraction Kit was used to extract genomic DNA from the blood cell samples. CDR1 SEHNR and CDR2 FQNEAQ are derived from the germline V gene (reference sequence). Germline trimming amounts to 6 bases on V and 4 bases on J, with 15 as the count of junction bases outside the gene matches. The CDR3 spans 19 residues, from the cysteine through the phenylalanine. Solely the CDR3 DNA is kept, with 57 bases framed from the first base. Library preparation was by the immunoSEQ multiplex PCR assay. For the multiplex PCR, a mixture combining 60 forward primers for TCR Vbeta segments and 13 reverse primers for TCR Jbeta segments was used. The CDR3 region of rearranged TCR beta genes was amplified from genomic DNA with a multiplex PCR assay. The Illumina HiSeq System was used to sequence the amplified TCR beta libraries as 87-base-pair reads. In the original analysis: In a later analysis, roughly 80 million unique TCR beta chains were counted across the approximately 670 repertoires, and roughly 10 million of these chains were shared by at least two donors. Raw reads were error-corrected and collapsed into unique sequences by a nearest-neighbor algorithm in which closely related sequences were merged to remove PCR and sequencing errors. To assign V, D and J gene segments, CDR3 sequences were aligned to IMGT reference sequences. For a sequence to be retained, a match of at least six nucleotides to both a V gene segment and a J gene segment was required. Rearrangements were classified as productive when the CDR3 lacked stop codons and remained in frame with V and J, and all other rearrangements were classified as non-productive. Following IMGT convention, CDR3 was defined as the stretch from the second conserved V-encoded cysteine up to the conserved J-encoded phenylalanine. In an earlier analysis of more than 550 of the donors, sequences lacking an unambiguous match to a single V gene segment were excluded. In an earlier analysis of several hundred of the donors, V segments were called functional above 56.7% productive rearrangements and were called segregating when the between-donor standard deviation exceeded 5%. A statistical classification framework was developed to diagnose cytomegalovirus status using the catalog of TCR beta chain sequences. V and J gene assignment, in a later analysis, came from comparing TCR nucleotide sequences with IMGT/GENE-DB human TR gene sequences. In a later analysis, CDR3 sequences and most-parsimonious VDJ recombination scenarios were assigned using the TCRdist pipeline. In a later analysis, every TCR beta chain was defined by the combination of its CDR3 amino acid sequence and its V-gene family, and reads without a unique V-gene family were dropped. In a later analysis, a few hundred highly shared, low-generation-probability nucleotide sequences were removed to address suspected cross-contamination and a sequencing artifact. A later analysis calculated a clonal expansion index for each public chain from normalized within-repertoire ranks of inferred template counts. In a later analysis, generation probabilities were computed with a VDJ recombination model fitted to out-of-frame rearrangements, and the resulting probabilities were checked against IGoR. A later analysis scored TCR-TCR, TCR-HLA and TCR-CMV co-occurrence with hypergeometric tests, applying a repertoire-size bias correction to TCR pairs. False discovery rates were estimated in a later analysis by permuting HLA or CMV assignments 20 times. In a later analysis, co-occurring TCRs were grouped using DBSCAN, with TCRdist sequence similarity added in when clustering inside HLA-allele-positive subsets. Co-occurrence clustering excluded repertoires with fewer than 30,000 or more than 120,000 public chains, plus five with anomalous nucleotide sharing. In TCRdb, the immuneACCESS table is reduced to in-frame sequences with V and J assigned. These tables do not hold every clone; where another copy was compared, an unresolved V gene accounts for under half, and the others remain unexplained. V, J and clone size are those of that table, while D and trimming were read from the DNA. A total of roughly 110,000 clones appear in this sample, around three quarters of them only once. The ten biggest clones cover 10% to 11% of the sample.

This TCR was recovered from a man in his forties or fifties in good health and CMV-seropositive. Sequencing was done on a sample of PBMCs. Rearrangement joined TRBV7-9 to TRBJ2-6, with 10 central nucleotides matching TRBD1. The sequenced DNA is TGTGCCAGCAGTCCCCCGCCGGGACAGGGGTCTGCCGGGGCCAACGTCCTGACTTTC. It codes for CASSPPPGQGSAGANVLTF.